The 8 T cell receptor beta chains below were found in one sample sequenced in a study of PD-1 blockade in classical Hodgkin lymphoma. Every patient experienced relapse after autologous stem cell transplantation, and brentuximab vedotin exposure varied. The data were produced by immunoSEQ multiplex PCR, yet TCRdb's version contains in-frame clones alone and is incomplete. The sample has about 98,000 clones, roughly 92% seen once. This specimen consisted of peripheral blood mononuclear cells (PBMCs), obtained at baseline. The receptors were sampled from a human donor with classical Hodgkin lymphoma.

The genes are TRBV30 and TRBJ1-4, with TRBD1 matching 8 bases. Unmatched junction bases numbered 6, after V lost 1 base and J lost 8 bases. This CDR3 has 14 residues. Looked up from germline, CDR1 is GTSNPN and CDR2 is SVGIG (reference sequence). The CDR3: CAWSAAGGGEKLFF. The CDR3, as DNA: TGTGCCTGGAGTGCCGCAGGGGGCGGCGAAAAACTGTTTTTT.

The V gene is TRBV7-8, the J gene TRBJ2-3; 11 positions match TRBD2. The length of the CDR3 is 16 residues. Germline V lookup: CDR1 SGHVS, CDR2 FQNEAQ. With 8 bases clipped from V and 4 bases from J, the junction kept 11 bases outside the gene matches. Here the CDR3 reads CASGTSGRGRADTQYF. CDR3 in DNA: TGTGCCAGCGGTACTAGCGGGAGAGGTCGGGCAGATACGCAGTATTTT.

In its sample, this clone was seen a few times. This chain connects TRBV10-1 to TRBJ2-7; the D is unclear. Deletions cut 0 bases from V and 6 bases from J, with 9 bases between. This CDR3 spans 13 amino acids. CDR1 and CDR2 (germline): WNHNN, SYGVQD (reference sequence). The CDR3 region is CASSESKVLEQYF. As DNA, the CDR3 is TGCGCCAGCAGTGAGTCAAAGGTGCTCGAGCAGTACTTC.

Only a few counts were recorded for this clone. The gene calls are TRBV5-6 and TRBJ1-5; D gene ambiguous. Germline assignment: CDR1 SGHDT and CDR2 YYEEEE. V lost 0 bases to trimming and J lost 3 bases, with 7 bases between them. This CDR3 has 14 amino acids. The CDR3 region is CASSLGQINQPQHF. Written as DNA, the CDR3 is TGTGCCAGCAGCTTGGGCCAGATCAATCAGCCCCAGCATTTT.

This clone appeared once. This sequence joins TRBV5-1 and TRBJ2-2; D gene uncertain. Trimming took off 0 bases at V and 3 bases at J, with 9 bases between the two ends. The CDR3 extends over 15 amino acids. Germline V gene sequence: CDR1 SGHRS, CDR2 YFSETQ. Here the CDR3 DNA reads TGCGCCAGCAGCTTGGGGTCGACGGACACCGGGGAGCTGTTTTTT. Residues: CASSLGSTDTGELFF.

This chain joins TRBV6-1 and TRBJ2-1; TRBD1 aligns across 11 bases. CDR1 and CDR2 (germline): MNHNS, SASEGT. This CDR3 region has 16 residues. With V trimmed by 2 bases and J by 3 bases, 3 bases remained unmatched. Written as DNA, the CDR3 is TGTGCCAGCAGTGAAAGGGACAGGGGGTACTACAATGAGCAGTTCTTC. As protein: CASSERDRGYYNEQFF.

The V and J genes are TRBV28 and TRBJ1-5; D not resolved. This CDR3 spans 12 amino acids. Deletions cut 7 bases from V and 1 base from J, with 5 bases between. Germline V gene lookup returns CDR1 MDHEN and CDR2 SYDVKM. The CDR3 nucleotides are TGTGCCAGCACATGGAGCAATCAGCCCCAGCATTTT. Protein sequence: CASTWSNQPQHF.

V and J are TRBV6-6 and TRBJ2-3; D not resolved. V was clipped by 6 bases and J by 0 bases, with 16 bases between them. CDR3 length: 16 residues. Germline CDR1 and CDR2: MNHNY and SVGAGI (reference sequence). The CDR3 nucleotides read TGTGCCAGCAGCCACTTAGGGTTTCCTAGCACAGATACGCAGTATTTT. Protein sequence: CASSHLGFPSTDTQYF.